One sample yielded the 28 T cell receptor beta chains listed below, sequenced in a study of vaccination and CD4 T cells after COVID-19. What these receptors recognize is not known. The treatment: approximately nine-day PBMC culture with coronavirus spike peptide pools or control peptides (ViraFEST assay). An Oncomine TCR Beta short-read assay was used to sequence the DNA from cultured CD4+ T cells. One entry per CDR3 protein, called by TCRdb with MiXCR from the PCR reads. The sample lists 20,000 or so distinct CDR3 sequences; around a third were seen once. The sample was cultured CD4+ T cells from blood. Source of these receptors: a human donor with COVID-19.

This clonotype has more than one count but fewer than ten. This chain uses TRBV24-1 with TRBJ2-5; TRBD1 aligns across 9 bases. Germline V CDR1 and CDR2: KGHDR, SFDVKD. This CDR3 comprises 14 residues. J gave up 4 bases and V 8 bases, and 7 bases lay outside the gene matches. The CDR3 bases are TGTGCCACCAACGACGGACAGGGGCGAGAGACCCAGTACTTC. Translating gives CATNDGQGRETQYF.

V is TRBV10-2 and J is TRBJ2-3, with D possibly matching TRBD2 (6 bases). Trimming stripped 11 bases from V and 6 bases from J, with 9 bases between. There are 10 residues in the CDR3. CDR1 is WSHSY, CDR2 SAAADI, per germline. The CDR3 region is CAAGTDTQYF. DNA of the CDR3: TGCGCCGCGGGGACGGATACGCAGTATTTT.

This clonotype was counted a few times. The chain links TRBV7-9 to TRBJ2-2; 7 bases agree with TRBD2. V was clipped by 6 bases and J by 1 base; unmatched bases: 8. Germline V gene lookup returns CDR1 SEHNR and CDR2 FQNEAQ (reference sequence). This CDR3 is built from 16 residues. CDR3 coding DNA: TGTGCCAGCAGAGATAGGAGCGGGGTGAACACCGGGGAGCTGTTTTTT. This translates into CASRDRSGVNTGELFF. Full variable domain (remainder filled in from reference TRBV7-9 and TRBJ2-2): DTGVSQNPRHKITKRGQNVTFRCDPISEHNRLYWYRQTLGQGPEFLTYFQNEAQLEKSRLLSDRFSAERPKGSFSTLEIQRTEQGDSAMYLCASRDRSGVNTGELFFGEGSRLTVL.

This clonotype was counted between two and nine times. V and J are TRBV24-1 and TRBJ2-5, with D perhaps assigned TRBD1 or TRBD2 (6 bases each). The germline V gene has CDR1 KGHDR and CDR2 SFDVKD. The CDR3 has 14 amino acids. V gave up 5 bases and J gave up 5 bases, with 14 bases separating them. CDR3 amino acids: CATSAGGKGETQYF. CDR3 DNA sequence: TGTGCCACCAGTGCCGGGGGCAAGGGGGAGACCCAGTACTTC.

This clonotype came up a few times. This rearrangement joins TRBV12-3 or TRBV12-4 to TRBJ2-2; 9 nucleotides agree with TRBD1. After removal of 5 bases from V and 2 bases from J, the junction contained 3 bases not matched to a gene. This CDR3 region has 15 residues. In DNA form, the CDR3 reads TGTGCCAGCAGTGGGGACAGGGCCAACACCGGGGAGCTGTTTTTT. The encoded protein is CASSGDRANTGELFF.

This clonotype turned up a few times. The chain employs TRBV19 and TRBJ1-2; D is perhaps TRBD1 (6 bases). Germline loops: CDR1 LNHDA, CDR2 SQIVND (reference sequence). The CDR3 length is 17 residues. Trimming removed 3 bases from V and 0 bases from J, with 17 bases in between. CDR3: CASSMGSKGEANYGYTF. In DNA form, the CDR3 reads TGTGCCAGTAGTATGGGAAGTAAGGGGGAGGCTAACTATGGCTACACCTTC.

This clonotype was seen a few times. The genes are TRBV2 and TRBJ2-3; D gene unclear. The length of the CDR3 is 14 residues. Germline V gene sequence: CDR1 SNHLY, CDR2 FYNNEI. Trimming removed 7 bases from V and 0 bases from J, with 11 bases in between. The CDR3 DNA sequence: TGTGCCAGCAAAGAGTTTACTAGCACAGATACGCAGTATTTT. Protein product: CASKEFTSTDTQYF. The entire variable domain, with the rest obtained from reference TRBV2 and TRBJ2-3, is as follows: EPEVTQTPSHQVTQMGQEVILRCVPISNHLYFYWYRQILGQKVEFLVSFYNNEISEKSEIFDDQFSVERPDGSNFTLKIRSTKLEDSAMYFCASKEFTSTDTQYFGPGTRLTVL.

The CDR3, as DNA: TGTGCCAGTAGTTCCTCGGCCAGCTACGAGCAGTACTTC. Translation gives CASSSSASYEQYF. The chain combines TRBV19 with TRBJ2-7; no reliable D call. The germline V and J ends were trimmed by 5 bases and 3 bases, with 11 bases remaining between them. The CDR3 has 13 residues. The V gene's germline CDR1 is LNHDA and CDR2 SQIVND (reference sequence). Variable domain in full (rest from reference TRBV19 and TRBJ2-7): DGGITQSPKYLFRKEGQNVTLSCEQNLNHDAMYWYRQDPGQGLRLIYYSQIVNDFQKGDIAEGYSVSREKKESFPLTVTSAQKNPTAFYLCASSSSASYEQYFGPGTRLTVT.

A few counts support this clonotype. This sequence joins TRBV6-1 and TRBJ2-2, with D unresolved. The CDR3 extends over 12 amino acids. The germline gives CDR1 MNHNS, CDR2 SASEGT. V gave up 6 bases and J gave up 6 bases, with 8 bases separating them. The CDR3 loop is CASSQPAGELFF. The DNA of the CDR3 is TGTGCCAGCAGCCAGCCCGCCGGGGAGCTGTTTTTT.

In this sample, this clonotype turned up a few times. The DNA of the CDR3 is TGCAGTGCTAGAGTTATGTACGAGCAGTACTTC. Its protein is CSARVMYEQYF. The chain joins TRBV20-1 to TRBJ2-7; the D is unclear. Per germline, CDR1 DFQATT and CDR2 SNEGSKA (reference sequence). V dropped 1 base and J dropped 4 bases, with 5 bases sitting between them. The CDR3 spans 11 residues.

This clonotype was observed a few times. The rearrangement joins TRBV6-1 to TRBJ1-2; 7 nucleotides align to TRBD1. The V segment lost 7 bases and the J segment 8 bases; nucleotides outside the gene matches: 10. The germline CDR1 and CDR2 sequences are MNHNS and SASEGT. This CDR3 comprises 13 residues. As DNA, the CDR3 is TGTGCCAGCAACCCCCTAGGGGGACAGGGCTACACCTTC. Protein sequence: CASNPLGGQGYTF.

The rearrangement links TRBV7-9 to TRBJ1-6, with D unresolved. Germline V gene data show CDR1 as SEHNR and CDR2 as FQNEAQ (reference sequence). V lost 2 bases, J lost 7 bases, and 6 bases lay in between. The CDR3 has 13 amino acids. The CDR3 protein is CASSLSRNSPLHF. CDR3 nucleotides: TGTGCCAGCAGCTTATCGCGGAATTCACCCCTCCACTTT.

The chain carries TRBV5-1 and TRBJ1-1; a possible D gene is TRBD1 (5 bases). Germline V gives CDR1 SGHRS, CDR2 YFSETQ. The CDR3 is 14 residues long. Trimming left V 1 base short and J 2 bases short, with 9 bases between. The CDR3 DNA reads TGCGCCAGCAGCTTGACAGGAGCCAACACTGAAGCTTTCTTT. It is translated as CASSLTGANTEAFF.

This clonotype was seen only a few times. The genes are TRBV20-1 and TRBJ2-5; 11 bases match TRBD2. The CDR3 totals 15 residues. Germline V gives CDR1 DFQATT, CDR2 SNEGSKA (reference sequence). J lost 4 bases, V lost 3 bases, and 7 bases had no gene match. The CDR3 nucleotides are TGCAGTGCTAGGTCTAGCGGGGGGTTTTTAGAGACCCAGTACTTC. It translates to CSARSSGGFLETQYF.

This clonotype was found a few times. The chain couples TRBV10-3 to TRBJ2-2, with TRBD1 as a possible D gene (5 bases). The CDR3 is made up of 14 amino acids. Trimming took off 6 bases at V and 0 bases at J, with 8 bases between the two ends. Per the germline V gene, CDR1 is ENHRY and CDR2 is SYGVKD. CDR3: CAIRDTSNTGELFF. In DNA, the CDR3 is TGTGCCATCAGGGACACTTCGAACACCGGGGAGCTGTTTTTT.

The chain joins TRBV6-1 to TRBJ1-2; 7 nucleotides match TRBD1. The CDR3 length is 16 residues. Losses at the gene ends were 6 bases for V and 5 bases for J; bases not matched to a gene: 15. CDR1 MNHNS and CDR2 SASEGT come from the germline V gene. The CDR3 loop is CASSPHSPGQRYGYTF. The CDR3 DNA is TGTGCCAGCAGCCCCCACTCTCCGGGACAGCGATATGGCTACACCTTC.

This sequence joins TRBV12-3 or TRBV12-4 and TRBJ2-7; TRBD2 might be the D (5 bases). Trimming removed 2 bases at V and 0 bases at J, with 8 bases between. The CDR3 runs 14 residues. The CDR3 is CASSLYGDSYEQYF. The CDR3 nucleotides read TGTGCCAGCAGTTTATACGGGGACTCCTACGAGCAGTACTTC.

This clonotype was recorded a few times. The rearrangement uses TRBV12-3 or TRBV12-4 and TRBJ2-5, with D maybe TRBD2 (6 bases). CDR3 length: 14 amino acids. V was shortened by 1 base and J by 4 bases, with 10 bases between the two germline ends. The CDR3: CASSLGSGSETQYF. CDR3 nucleotide sequence: TGTGCCAGCAGTTTAGGCAGCGGGTCAGAGACCCAGTACTTC.

This clonotype was detected a few times. The rearrangement uses TRBV5-6 and TRBJ1-5; D gene ambiguous. The CDR3 has 14 residues. V lost 1 base and J 4 bases, leaving 9 bases between the germline ends. The germline V gene has CDR1 SGHDT and CDR2 YYEEEE. CDR3 nucleotide sequence: TGTGCCAGCAGCTTGAACCATAAAAATCAGCCCCAGCATTTT. Translated: CASSLNHKNQPQHF.

This clonotype was seen a handful of times. The rearrangement uses TRBV6-1 and TRBJ1-5; D call uncertain. Germline values: CDR1 MNHNS, CDR2 SASEGT. The CDR3 extends over 13 amino acids. Trimming took 5 bases from V and 7 from J, leaving 12 bases between them. DNA of the CDR3: TGTGCCAGCAGTCCCCACGGGAAGCAGCCCCAGCATTTT. Protein product: CASSPHGKQPQHF.

The V and J genes are TRBV20-1 and TRBJ2-7; 11 bases align to TRBD2. V lost 5 bases, J lost 6 bases, and 9 bases stayed unmatched. The germline gives CDR1 DFQATT, CDR2 SNEGSKA (reference sequence). This CDR3 region has 14 residues. CDR3 loop: CSASQLAGASEQYF. As DNA, the CDR3 is TGCAGTGCTTCACAACTAGCGGGGGCTTCCGAGCAGTACTTC.

The chain recombines TRBV7-8 with TRBJ1-1, with D possibly TRBD1 on 5 matching bases. There are 15 residues in the CDR3. Trimming took 5 bases from V and 4 from J, leaving 17 bases between them. Germline V CDR1 and CDR2: SGHVS, FQNEAQ. This CDR3 is CASSRRQTRATEAFF. CDR3 in DNA: TGTGCCAGCAGCAGAAGACAGACTCGTGCCACTGAAGCTTTCTTT.

The table lists this clonotype with a few counts. V and J are TRBV18 and TRBJ1-2; 8 nucleotides align to TRBD1. The germline V gene has CDR1 KGHSH and CDR2 LQKENI. The ends lost 5 bases at V and 8 bases at J; junction bases unmatched: 7. The CDR3 loop spans 13 amino acids. CDR3 sequence: CASSSGQGEGYTF. The CDR3 region has the DNA TGTGCCAGCTCATCAGGACAGGGAGAAGGCTACACCTTC. The full variable domain, rest sourced from reference TRBV18 and TRBJ1-2, is NAGVMQNPRHLVRRRGQEARLRCSPMKGHSHVYWYRQLPEEGLKFMVYLQKENIIDESGMPKERFSAEFPKEGPSILRIQQVVRGDSAAYFCASSSGQGEGYTFGSGTRLTVV.

The rearrangement links TRBV7-2 to TRBJ1-4; 8 bases fit TRBD1. Trimming took 4 bases from V and 8 from J; bases not matched to a gene: 6. This CDR3 has 14 amino acids. From germline, CDR1 is SGHTA and CDR2 FQGNSA. The CDR3 loop reads CASSSDRGLEKLFF. CDR3 bases: TGTGCCAGCAGCTCCGACAGGGGTTTGGAAAAACTGTTTTTT.

This clonotype was observed a few times. The chain employs TRBV6-2 or TRBV6-3 and TRBJ2-5; 7 bases map to TRBD2. V lost 8 bases, J lost 5 bases, and 8 bases stayed unmatched. This CDR3 is 13 amino acids long. CDR1 and CDR2 from the germline V gene are MNHEY and SVGEGT. CDR3 bases: TGTGCCAGCTTTAGGGCGGGGGTGGAGACCCAGTACTTC. Protein product: CASFRAGVETQYF.

The rearrangement joins TRBV19 to TRBJ1-1; D might be TRBD1 (5 bases). This CDR3 region has 16 residues. V dropped 3 bases and J dropped 5 bases, with 19 bases sitting between them. Germline V lookup: CDR1 LNHDA, CDR2 SQIVND (reference sequence). DNA for the CDR3: TGTGCCAGTAGTATCGGCTTGGCGAACGGGGGGACTGAAGCTTTCTTT. This gives the protein CASSIGLANGGTEAFF.

The genes are TRBV9 and TRBJ2-7; TRBD1 matches 12 bases. The CDR3 spans 15 residues. The ends lost 2 bases at V and 4 bases at J; junction bases unmatched: 4. Germline V gives CDR1 SGDLS, CDR2 YYNGEE. The CDR3, as DNA: TGTGCCAGCAGCGTGGGACAGGGGGCAGGGTACGAGCAGTACTTC. Protein: CASSVGQGAGYEQYF.

This chain uses TRBV12-3 or TRBV12-4 with TRBJ1-6, with unresolved D. The V and J ends lost 3 bases and 0 bases respectively, with 15 bases between them. This CDR3 is built from 18 residues. CDR3 DNA: TGTGCCAGCAGTTTGGAGGTCGTGGGGAGCTCCTATAATTCACCCCTCCACTTT. It is translated as CASSLEVVGSSYNSPLHF.